This passage covers 18 T cell receptor beta chains from one sample sequenced in a study of T cell repertoires in cytomegalovirus infection. TCRdb reprocessed the reads via MiXCR and lists one record per CDR3 protein. The table lists about 440,000 distinct CDR3 sequences, approximately 30% of them singletons, with roughly an eighth in the top ten. The specimen sequenced was PBMCs. These receptors all stem from a human donor in good health (CMV status not recorded). Some clones in this sample may be carry-over from other donors' samples.

This clonotype was recorded at least ten times. The chain carries TRBV7-2 and TRBJ1-6, with TRBD1 matching 9 bases. There are 16 residues in the CDR3. CDR1 is SGHTA, CDR2 FQGNSA, per germline. The V and J ends lost 5 bases and 7 bases, in that order; junction bases with no gene match: 9. The CDR3, as DNA: TGTGCCAGCAGCATAGAAGGGACAGGGCTAAATTCACCCCTCCACTTT. Its protein product is CASSIEGTGLNSPLHF.

The chain combines TRBV7-9 with TRBJ2-3; D not certain. Per germline, CDR1 SEHNR and CDR2 FQNEAQ (reference sequence). V was cut by 5 bases and J by 1 base, with 13 bases left in between. The length of the CDR3 is 15 residues. The CDR3 loop is CASSQHEDGTDTQYF. The CDR3 DNA is TGTGCCAGCAGCCAACATGAGGATGGCACAGATACGCAGTATTTT.

The chain uses TRBV7-9 and TRBJ1-1; D is perhaps TRBD1 (5 bases). Trimming pared 1 base from V and 1 base from J, leaving 10 bases between. Germline V CDR1 and CDR2: SEHNR, FQNEAQ (reference sequence). This CDR3 spans 15 amino acids. The CDR3 DNA reads TGTGCCAGCAGCTTAGGTCGGACACCGAACACTGAAGCTTTCTTT. Translating it yields CASSLGRTPNTEAFF.

This clonotype showed up many times. This chain joins TRBV7-2 and TRBJ1-2; 9 bases line up with TRBD1. Germline V gene lookup returns CDR1 SGHTA and CDR2 FQGNSA. J gave up 8 bases and V 5 bases, and 9 bases lay outside the gene matches. This CDR3 contains 14 residues. The CDR3 DNA is TGTGCCAGCAGCCCCTCCGGGACAGGGAACGGCTACACCTTC. It is translated as CASSPSGTGNGYTF.

V gene TRBV14 combines with J gene TRBJ2-3; weak D call: TRBD2 (5 bases). CDR3 length equals 13 residues. Germline V lookup: CDR1 SGHDN, CDR2 FVKESK. V gave up 2 bases and J gave up 4 bases, with 7 bases separating them. The CDR3 reads CASSQSRADTQYF. In DNA, the CDR3 is TGTGCCAGCAGCCAATCGAGGGCAGATACGCAGTATTTT.

The chain has TRBV28 and TRBJ1-4; weak D call: TRBD1 (6 bases). The CDR3 loop spans 14 amino acids. V was trimmed by 6 bases and J by 1 base, leaving 9 bases between them. The germline CDR1 and CDR2 sequences are MDHEN and SYDVKM. CDR3 DNA: TGTGCCAGCAGGGAGGGGGGAACTAATGAAAAACTGTTTTTT. This sequence encodes CASREGGTNEKLFF.

V gene TRBV5-1 combines with J gene TRBJ2-5; D ambiguous. In germline, CDR1 is SGHRS, CDR2 YFSETQ. CDR3 length: 15 residues. V lost 0 bases and J 4 bases, leaving 13 bases between the germline ends. The CDR3 region is CASSLAPRLRETQYF. In nucleotides, the CDR3 is TGCGCCAGCAGCTTGGCCCCCCGACTTCGAGAGACCCAGTACTTC.

The chain recombines TRBV28 with TRBJ1-1; 8 nucleotides match TRBD1. J gave up 8 bases and V 1 base, and 6 bases lay outside the gene matches. The CDR3 covers 14 residues. CDR1 is MDHEN, CDR2 SYDVKM, per germline. For the CDR3, the DNA is TGTGCCAGCAGTTTATTTGGGACAGGTATGGAAGCTTTCTTT. It translates to CASSLFGTGMEAFF.

This rearrangement joins TRBV20-1 to TRBJ2-1, with TRBD1 as a possible D gene (6 bases). Germline values: CDR1 DFQATT, CDR2 SNEGSKA (reference sequence). This CDR3 has 15 amino acids. Trimming removed 3 bases at V and 6 bases at J, with 18 bases between. The chain's CDR3 is CSARGALIGGNEQFF. The DNA for the CDR3 is TGCAGTGCTAGGGGGGCCCTTATAGGGGGCAATGAGCAGTTCTTC.

The gene calls are TRBV4-1 and TRBJ2-4; D may correspond to TRBD1 or TRBD2 (5 bases each). Germline CDR1 reads MGHRA; CDR2 reads YSYEKL. This CDR3 spans 15 amino acids. V was pared by 0 bases and J by 2 bases, with 8 bases between. CDR3 DNA sequence: TGCGCCAGCAGCCAAGATGAGGGGACCAAAAACATTCAGTACTTC. Translation: CASSQDEGTKNIQYF.

The count of this clonotype is one. A much larger clone lies a single base off, so this may be a read error. The chain couples TRBV7-2 to TRBJ2-7; 8 bases are shared with TRBD2. CDR3 size: 17 residues. Trimming took 5 bases from V and 3 from J; bases not matched to a gene: 15. The germline gives CDR1 SGHTA, CDR2 FQGNSA. CDR3 coding DNA: TGTGCCAGCAGCAACCCGGGGGTAGCGGGGCAGGACTACGAGCAGTACTTC. Translation: CASSNPGVAGQDYEQYF.

V usage is TRBV6-1 and J usage is TRBJ2-5, with TRBD2 identical over 11 bases. The germline V gene has CDR1 MNHNS and CDR2 SASEGT. The CDR3 is 15 residues long. Trimming at V came to 0 bases and at J to 4 bases, leaving 1 base not matched to a gene. CDR3 in amino acids: CASSEAGTSGETQYF. The CDR3 coding sequence is TGTGCCAGCAGTGAAGCCGGGACTAGCGGAGAGACCCAGTACTTC.

Many counts were recorded for this clonotype. V and J are TRBV6-6 and TRBJ2-7; tentatively, D is TRBD1 or TRBD2 (6 bases each). Germline V gene data show CDR1 as MNHNY and CDR2 as SVGAGI (reference sequence). Trimming removed 5 bases from V and 2 bases from J, with 7 bases in between. The CDR3 extends over 12 amino acids. CDR3 amino acids: CASSGGPYEQYF. The CDR3 DNA sequence: TGTGCCAGCAGTGGGGGGCCCTACGAGCAGTACTTC.

The gene calls are TRBV5-4 and TRBJ2-3; D gene uncertain. The length of the CDR3 is 15 residues. The germline gives CDR1 SGHNT, CDR2 YYREEE (reference sequence). V lost 1 base, J lost 0 bases, and 9 bases lay in between. The CDR3 coding sequence is TGTGCCAGCAGCTTGCCCCATAGAAGCACAGATACGCAGTATTTT. Protein product: CASSLPHRSTDTQYF.

This clonotype was counted a few times. V usage is TRBV6-5 and J usage is TRBJ1-4, with a tentative D call TRBD1 (5 bases). The CDR3 is 15 amino acids. Deletions cut 6 bases from V and 0 bases from J, with 11 bases between. Germline-derived CDR1 and CDR2 are MNHEY and SVGAGI. CDR3: CASSTDRSTNEKLFF. As DNA, the CDR3 is TGTGCCAGCAGCACAGACAGATCAACTAATGAAAAACTGTTTTTT.

The sample holds a few counts of this clonotype. The rearrangement joins TRBV6-2 or TRBV6-3 to TRBJ1-1, with 7 nucleotides matching TRBD1. The germline gives CDR1 MNHEY, CDR2 SVGEGT. V lost 6 bases, J lost 5 bases, and 12 bases stayed unmatched. CDR3 length: 15 amino acids. For the CDR3, the DNA is TGTGCCAGCAGCCTAACCGGGACAGTTCAGACTGAAGCTTTCTTT. Protein product: CASSLTGTVQTEAFF.

This clonotype showed up many times. Here the CDR3 reads CASSRQGGTGELFF. CDR3 in DNA: TGTGCCAGCAGTCGACAGGGTGGTACCGGGGAGCTGTTTTTT. The rearrangement joins TRBV6-5 to TRBJ2-2; 7 bases match TRBD1. The V and J ends lost 5 bases and 5 bases, in that order; junction bases with no gene match: 5. Germline assignment: CDR1 MNHEY and CDR2 SVGAGI. The CDR3 sequence is 14 residues long.

This clonotype was counted a few times. The rearrangement joins TRBV4-1 to TRBJ1-4; D is ambiguous. This CDR3 is built from 16 residues. Trimming took 4 bases from V and 0 from J, leaving 12 bases between them. Germline CDR1 is MGHRA and CDR2 is YSYEKL. CDR3 sequence reads: CASSPSGEATNEKLFF. The CDR3 DNA reads TGCGCCAGCAGCCCATCTGGGGAGGCAACTAATGAAAAACTGTTTTTT.